Listed here is a single T cell receptor (beta chain). Germline CDR1 MGHRA, CDR2 YSYEKL. The CDR3 runs to 16 residues. V trimming: 1 base; J trimming: 8 bases; junction bases outside the gene matches: 8. The sample is drawn from a study of T cell changes during pregnancy in multiple sclerosis. Repertoires were generated with immunoSEQ multiplex PCR, while TCRdb's copy carries only in-frame clones and drops some. This sample yields more than 55,000 clones, of which roughly 94% are seen a single time; less than 4.5% belongs to the top ten. This sequence joins TRBV4-1 and TRBJ2-1; TRBD2 matches at 10 bases. Sequencing used CD8+ T cells from peripheral blood mononuclear cells, obtained in the third trimester of pregnancy. This sequence was found in a female donor with multiple sclerosis, enrolled in a pregnancy study. The DNA of the CDR3 is TGCGCCAGCAGCCAAGTCGCTAGCGGGAGTGGGGATGAGCAGTTCTTC. Protein: CASSQVASGSGDEQFF.